A selection of T cell receptor beta chains follows, all from one sample in a study of OX40 agonist ivuxolimab in advanced cancers. This table comes from immunoSEQ multiplex PCR, and its TCRdb copy is limited to in-frame clones, with some not included. The sample lists about 81,000 clones; 70% to 90% were seen once. Material: CD4+ or CD8+ T cells sorted from blood, obtained in a trial of the OX40 agonist ivuxolimab. The receptors originated from an adult with an advanced solid tumor such as melanoma, head and neck, liver or kidney cancer. The CDR3 runs from the conserved cysteine through the conserved F or W. D genes are given only for firm matches. Some rows mark clone size as missing; the rest say once, few, many or name a class of expanded clone.

j_gene | d_gene | abundance | v_gene | CDR3aa | CDR3nt
TRBJ1-5 | . | . | TRBV6-5 | CASSSYPNQPQHF | TGTGCCAGCAGTTCCTACCCTAATCAGCCCCAGCATTTT
TRBJ2-1 | . | . | TRBV5-4 | CASSLAVGRLSYNEQFF | TGTGCCAGCAGCTTGGCCGTGGGGCGGCTTTCCTACAATGAGCAGTTCTTC
TRBJ2-1 | TRBD1 | once | TRBV18 | CASSPRTGVFNEQFF | TGTGCCAGCTCACCAAGGACAGGGGTGTTCAATGAGCAGTTCTTC
TRBJ2-1 | . | . | TRBV9 | CASSIMEGRYNEQFF | TGTGCCAGCAGCATCATGGAGGGACGGTACAATGAGCAGTTCTTC
TRBJ2-3 | . | few | TRBV29-1 | CSVSPSGSTDTQYF | TGCAGCGTTTCGCCGAGCGGGAGCACAGATACGCAGTATTTT
TRBJ1-2 | TRBD1 | once | TRBV28 | CASSPPRGDYGYTF | TGTGCCAGCAGTCCCCCCAGGGGGGACTATGGCTACACCTTC
TRBJ2-3 | TRBD1 | . | TRBV18 | CASSQDRGLDTQYF | TGTGCCAGCTCACAGGACAGGGGGCTCGATACGCAGTATTTT
TRBJ2-7 | . | . | TRBV18 | CASSLGEGAYEQYF | TGTGCCAGCTCCCTGGGGGAGGGGGCCTACGAGCAGTACTTC
TRBJ1-6 | . | . | TRBV7-2 | CASSPQPTGLNNNSPLHF | TGTGCCAGCAGCCCGCAACCCACCGGGTTGAATAATAATTCACCCCTCCACTTT
TRBJ2-7 | . | once | TRBV5-8 | CASSLDPGGTYEQYF | TGTGCCAGCAGCTTGGACCCCGGGGGAACCTACGAGCAGTACTTC
TRBJ1-4 | TRBD1 | . | TRBV29-1 | CSAGTGGGADEKLFF | TGCAGCGCCGGGACAGGGGGTGGAGCGGATGAAAAACTGTTTTTT
TRBJ2-7 | . | once | TRBV5-6 | CASSARGRGAYEQYF | TGTGCCAGCAGCGCCCGGGGCAGGGGAGCCTACGAGCAGTACTTC
TRBJ1-2 | . | . | TRBV7-3 | CASSSDRREGYTF | TGTGCCAGCAGCTCTGACAGGCGGGAGGGCTACACCTTC
TRBJ1-2 | . | . | TRBV15 | CATSGDSYGYTF | TGTGCCACCAGCGGAGATAGCTATGGCTACACCTTC
TRBJ2-3 | . | . | TRBV28 | CASSPVGGTDTQYF | TGTGCCAGCAGTCCCGTCGGGGGCACAGATACGCAGTATTTT
TRBJ1-4 | . | . | TRBV19 | CASSIPGRAGEKLFF | TGTGCCAGTAGTATCCCCGGCAGGGCGGGAGAAAAACTGTTTTTT
TRBJ2-1 | . | few | TRBV29-1 | CSGEGGTDHPYNEQFF | TGCAGCGGAGAAGGGGGGACGGATCACCCCTACAATGAGCAGTTCTTC
TRBJ1-5 | . | once | TRBV18 | CASSRLYNQPQHF | TGTGCCAGCTCACGCCTATACAATCAGCCCCAGCATTTT
TRBJ1-4 | TRBD1 | . | TRBV7-9 | CASSPHPGTVGEKLFF | TGTGCCAGCAGCCCACACCCCGGGACAGTAGGTGAAAAACTGTTTTTT
TRBJ2-7 | . | . | TRBV14 | CASSRGDLLYEQYF | TGTGCCAGCAGCCGGGGCGACCTACTCTACGAGCAGTACTTC
TRBJ2-3 | . | . | TRBV5-1 | CASSSEPGTDTQYF | TGCGCCAGCAGCTCCGAACCGGGGACAGATACGCAGTATTTT
TRBJ2-5 | . | . | TRBV2 | CASSEETAETQYF | TGTGCCAGCAGTGAGGAGACGGCAGAGACCCAGTACTTC